The rows below give T cell receptor beta chains drawn from one sample of a study of T cell changes during pregnancy in multiple sclerosis. Assay: immunoSEQ multiplex PCR; the TCRdb copy retains only in-frame clones and omits some. The table includes fewer than 75,000 clones, about 90% detected once. The material sequenced was peripheral blood, taken in the first trimester of pregnancy. All receptors derive from a female donor with multiple sclerosis, enrolled in a pregnancy study. CDR3s include the opening cysteine and the closing phenylalanine or tryptophan. A D gene is named only where the DNA matches it firmly. Only some rows state a clone size, as once, few, many or a class for expanded clones.

D gene	V gene	J gene	CDR3 length	clone size	CDR3 DNA	CDR3 protein
.	TRBV6-1	TRBJ1-1	12	.	TGTGCCAGCAGTCAGGGTGCCTCTGGGGCTTTCTTT	CASSQGASGAFF
TRBD1	TRBV19	TRBJ2-6	16	once	TGTGCCAGTTCAAGACAGGGGTCTGGGGGGGCCAACGTCCTGACTTTC	CASSRQGSGGANVLTF
.	TRBV4-1	TRBJ1-4	13	.	TGCGCCAGCAGCCAAGGGCAGGTTGAAAAACTGTTTTTT	CASSQGQVEKLFF
TRBD1	TRBV6-5	TRBJ1-2	14	.	TGTGCCAGCAGTTACGGACAGGGTGTAGGAGGCTACACCTTC	CASSYGQGVGGYTF
TRBD2	TRBV30	TRBJ2-5	17	.	TGTGCCTGGAGTGCGGTCGGGACTAGCCACACCCGAGAGACCCAGTACTTC	CAWSAVGTSHTRETQYF
.	TRBV5-6	TRBJ1-4	14	.	TGTGCCAGCAGCTCCGGACAGACATACGAAAAACTGTTTTTT	CASSSGQTYEKLFF
.	TRBV5-1	TRBJ2-5	18	.	TGCGCCAGCAGCCTTCGTACGCCGGGGGTGATTCGATTGGAGACCCAGTACTTC	CASSLRTPGVIRLETQYF
TRBD1	TRBV5-4	TRBJ2-7	15	.	TGTGCCAGCAGTAAAGGGACAGGGCGCTCTCTCGAGCAGTACTTC	CASSKGTGRSLEQYF
.	TRBV23-1	TRBJ2-7	13	.	TGCGCCAGCAGTCTGGGGACAACCTACGAGCAGTACTTC	CASSLGTTYEQYF
TRBD1	TRBV18	TRBJ1-3	15	.	TGTGCCAGCTCACCACCGACAGGGACCGGAAACACCATATATTTT	CASSPPTGTGNTIYF
.	TRBV7-9	TRBJ1-2	14	.	TGTGCCAGCAGCTTAGGGTTAGGACAGACGGCCGCTACCTTC	CASSLGLGQTAATF
.	TRBV9	TRBJ1-6	16	.	TGTGCCAGCAGCGTGTCAGGGCGCCCCTATAATTCACCCCTCCACTTT	CASSVSGRPYNSPLHF
TRBD2	TRBV27	TRBJ2-7	16	once	TGTGCCAGCAGTTTAGCGGGAGGTAGCTTGGCCTACGAGCAGTACTTC	CASSLAGGSLAYEQYF
TRBD1	TRBV19	TRBJ1-1	15	.	TGTGCCAGTAGTACCTACAGGGGCGTCAACACTGAAGCTTTCTTT	CASSTYRGVNTEAFF
.	TRBV7-2	TRBJ2-5	14	.	TGTGCCAGCAGCCTCCCCACAGGAAAGGAGACCCAGTACTTC	CASSLPTGKETQYF
TRBD1	TRBV11-2	TRBJ1-3	15	.	TGTGCCAGCAGCTTAACAGGGGGAGATGGAAACACCATATATTTT	CASSLTGGDGNTIYF
.	TRBV6-1	TRBJ1-5	14	.	TGTGCCAGCAGTGACGTTAGGGGCGTTGCGCCCCAGCATTTT	CASSDVRGVAPQHF
TRBD2	TRBV6-4	TRBJ2-7	16	.	TGTGCCAGGGCTGGACTAGCGGCCGGCTGGCCCTACGAGCAGTACTTC	CARAGLAAGWPYEQYF
.	TRBV27	TRBJ2-1	14	.	TGTGCCAGCTCGGGACTTCTGTCCTCCAATGAGCAGTTCTTC	CASSGLLSSNEQFF
.	TRBV29-1	TRBJ1-2	13	.	TGCAGCGGAGGGGAGGGACCCAACTATGGCTACACCTTC	CSGGEGPNYGYTF
TRBD2	TRBV7-9	TRBJ2-3	17	.	TGTGCCAGCAGCTCCGGGACTAGCGGGAGGGCCGCAGATACGCAGTATTTT	CASSSGTSGRAADTQYF
TRBD2	TRBV7-9	TRBJ2-3	15	.	TGTGCCAGCAGCTTAGTAGCGGGGGCCACAGATACGCAGTATTTT	CASSLVAGATDTQYF
.	TRBV6-1	TRBJ1-4	15	.	TGTGCCAGCAGTAAGCAGGGAGGGAGTAATGAAAAACTGTTTTTT	CASSKQGGSNEKLFF
.	TRBV7-8	TRBJ1-1	16	.	TGTGCCAGCAGCTTGGGAGGTCGGGGCAGGCGGACTGAAGCTTTCTTT	CASSLGGRGRRTEAFF
.	TRBV28	TRBJ1-5	16	.	TGTGCCAGCAGTTCGGACACGAAGGTCGGCAATCAGCCCCAGCATTTT	CASSSDTKVGNQPQHF
.	TRBV29-1	TRBJ2-7	14	.	TGCAGCGTTGTGCCGTGGGGCAGTATCCACGAGCAGTACTTC	CSVVPWGSIHEQYF
.	TRBV10-2	TRBJ2-7	14	once	TGCGCCAGCTCAGCGCCGGGGGTTTCCTACGAGCAGTACTTC	CASSAPGVSYEQYF
.	TRBV2	TRBJ1-5	13	.	TGTGCCAGCAGTGGGGGGCGTAATCAGCCCCAGCATTTT	CASSGGRNQPQHF
.	TRBV10-3	TRBJ1-5	13	.	TGTGCCATCAGTGGGGCACCGAATCAGCCCCAGCATTTT	CAISGAPNQPQHF
.	TRBV19	TRBJ2-3	13	.	TGTGCCAGTAGTCCCCAGTACGTAGATACGCAGTATTTT	CASSPQYVDTQYF
.	TRBV13	TRBJ2-7	13	.	TGTGCCAGCAGCTCCGAGGGGGTCTACGAGCAGTACTTC	CASSSEGVYEQYF
.	TRBV12-5	TRBJ2-5	12	.	TGTGCTAGTGCCCGGGGGAGGGAGACCCAGTACTTC	CASARGRETQYF
.	TRBV7-2	TRBJ1-1	15	.	TGTGCCAGCAGCTTGGCAGGGTCGGCGAACACTGAAGCTTTCTTT	CASSLAGSANTEAFF
TRBD1	TRBV28	TRBJ2-6	17	.	TGTGCCAGCAGTTTATCCTCAACAGGGGCTGGGGCCAACGTCCTGACTTTC	CASSLSSTGAGANVLTF
.	TRBV5-1	TRBJ2-1	16	.	TGCGCCAGCAGCTTGTCGACTGCCGACTCCTACAATGAGCAGTTCTTC	CASSLSTADSYNEQFF
TRBD1	TRBV7-3	TRBJ1-1	16	.	TGTGCCAGCAGCTTCCGTAGACAGGGCTCCAACACTGAAGCTTTCTTT	CASSFRRQGSNTEAFF
.	TRBV27	TRBJ2-7	14	.	TGTGCCAGCAGTTTAGGTGGGCGTTCCTACGAGCAGTACTTC	CASSLGGRSYEQYF
TRBD2	TRBV15	TRBJ2-1	20	.	TGTGCCACCAGCAGGGACAATTATAGCGGGAGGGGAGGCTCCTACAATGAGCAGTTCTTC	CATSRDNYSGRGGSYNEQFF
.	TRBV4-2	TRBJ1-1	18	.	TGTGCCAGCAGCCAAGGGGGCCTCAAGACAGTTCAGAACACTGAAGCTTTCTTT	CASSQGGLKTVQNTEAFF
.	TRBV10-2	TRBJ1-1	13	.	TGCGCCAGCACCGCTTGGCAGAACACTGAAGCTTTCTTT	CASTAWQNTEAFF
TRBD1	TRBV5-4	TRBJ2-6	18	.	TGTGCCAGCAGTCCAACCACAGGGGTCTCCTCTGGGGCCAACGTCCTGACTTTC	CASSPTTGVSSGANVLTF
TRBD1	TRBV4-1	TRBJ2-4	19	.	TGCGCCAGCAGCCAAGAACGGGACAGGGGGCCTCTGACCAAAAACATTCAGTACTTC	CASSQERDRGPLTKNIQYF
.	TRBV2	TRBJ1-3	14	.	TGTGCCAGCAGTGAAGCCGCGGCTGGAAACACCATATATTTT	CASSEAAAGNTIYF
.	TRBV2	TRBJ1-2	13	.	TGTGCCAGCAGTGATGCCGAGTACGGTGGCTACACCTTC	CASSDAEYGGYTF
.	TRBV18	TRBJ2-7	12	.	TGTGCCAGCTCACCCATGAGGTACGAGCAGTACTTC	CASSPMRYEQYF
.	TRBV27	TRBJ1-2	14	.	TGTGCCAGCCAACCAACGGAGGAGGGCTATGGCTACACCTTC	CASQPTEEGYGYTF
.	TRBV5-1	TRBJ2-3	16	.	TGCGCCAGCAGCTCTTCTGGGGGGGCTCGGGCAGATACGCAGTATTTT	CASSSSGGARADTQYF
.	TRBV6-1	TRBJ1-6	14	.	TGTGCCAGCAGTGAAGACAGGGCTTGGTCACCCCTCCACTTT	CASSEDRAWSPLHF
.	TRBV19	TRBJ1-1	16	.	TGTGCCAGTAGCCCCTTACCGGGACACATGAACACTGAAGCTTTCTTT	CASSPLPGHMNTEAFF
.	TRBV6-4	TRBJ2-7	16	.	TGTGCCAGCAGTGACTCGATCCGTAGCGGCTCCTACGAGCAGTACTTC	CASSDSIRSGSYEQYF
TRBD1	TRBV5-1	TRBJ1-1	16	.	TGCGCCAGCAGCTACGGACAGGGGGCGTTTGGCACTGAAGCTTTCTTT	CASSYGQGAFGTEAFF
.	TRBV6-1	TRBJ1-1	13	.	TGTGCCAACAAGGACTTAAGGTTGGAGGAAGCTTTCTTT	CANKDLRLEEAFF